This T cell receptor beta chain was profiled in a study of vaccination and CD4 T cells after COVID-19. Background on the study: Collection of post-COVID samples occurred a median approximately 97 days after diagnosis, spanning a range of 35 to 161.

The germline V and J ends were trimmed by 0 bases and 4 bases, with 14 bases remaining between them. The CDR3 is 16 residues long. Germline lookup yields CDR1 ENHRY and CDR2 SYGVKD. The Oncomine TCR Beta short-read assay was what sequenced the DNA obtained from cultured CD4+ T cells. TCRdb recomputed calls from the PCR reads with MiXCR, one row per CDR3 protein. This table holds more than 13,000 distinct CDR3 sequences, 30% found once. Treatment of the sample: 10-day PBMC culture with coronavirus spike peptide pools or control peptides (ViraFEST assay). As to this clonotype: Its specificity is not known.

This TCR was sampled from a human donor with COVID-19. What was sequenced was cultured CD4+ T cells from blood. This sequence joins TRBV10-3 and TRBJ2-3, with no clear D. This CDR3 is CAISESTRLLSDTQYF. The DNA for the CDR3 is TGTGCCATCAGTGAGTCGACTCGTTTGTTGTCAGATACGCAGTATTTT.